This is a list of T cell receptor beta chains from one sample in a study of T cell responses to AZD1222 COVID-19 vaccine. Assay used: immunoSEQ multiplex PCR; TCRdb lists only in-frame clones, some missing. Seen here are about 140,000 clones, around 92% observed once, and the top ten hold 1.3% to 1.5%. The input for sequencing was peripheral blood, taken on day 0 of AZD1222 vaccination. These receptors were obtained from an adult in good health. The CDR3 runs from the conserved cysteine through the conserved F or W. The D gene is left open where the match is weak. The size of a clone is reported for some rows only, either as once, few or many, or as a class for expanded clones.

>TRBV13|-|TRBJ1-2|-
CASSLDPGTRWTPGGYTF
TGTGCCAGCAGCTTAGATCCGGGAACCCGATGGACGCCCGGGGGCTACACCTTC
>TRBV3-1/TRBV3-2|-|TRBJ2-5|TRBD2
CASSLSGGEETQYF
TGTGCCAGCAGCCTCAGCGGGGGGGAGGAGACCCAGTACTTC
>TRBV7-3|-|TRBJ1-2|-
CASSLGGGAPPYGYTF
TGTGCCAGCAGCTTAGGTGGGGGGGCGCCCCCTTATGGCTACACCTTC
>TRBV30|-|TRBJ1-1|TRBD1
CAWSVESGGEAFF
TGTGCCTGGAGTGTAGAGTCAGGGGGCGAAGCTTTCTTT
>TRBV3-1/TRBV3-2|few|TRBJ1-1|-
CASSQGAGTEAFF
TGTGCCAGCAGCCAGGGGGCGGGCACTGAAGCTTTCTTT
>TRBV20-1|-|TRBJ2-7|-
CSAREVYEQYF
TGCAGTGCTAGAGAAGTCTACGAGCAGTACTTC
>TRBV7-2|-|TRBJ1-2|-
CASSFNDEVGYTF
TGTGCCAGCAGCTTTAATGATGAGGTTGGCTACACCTTC
>TRBV5-1|-|TRBJ2-5|-
CASTPGFQETQYF
TGCGCCAGCACCCCCGGGTTTCAAGAGACCCAGTACTTC
>TRBV20-1|-|TRBJ1-5|-
CSASYRESQPQHF
TGCAGTGCTAGTTACAGGGAGTCTCAGCCCCAGCATTTT
>TRBV12-5|-|TRBJ1-1|-
CATSLGNTEAFF
TGTGCTACCTCCCTGGGGAACACTGAAGCTTTCTTT
>TRBV28|-|TRBJ2-1|-
CASKSPGSSYNEQFF
TGTGCCAGCAAATCCCCCGGTAGCTCCTACAATGAGCAGTTCTTC
>TRBV28|-|TRBJ2-5|TRBD2
CASSLGVGGETQYF
TGTGCCAGCAGTTTAGGAGTGGGGGGGGAGACCCAGTACTTC
>TRBV7-2|-|TRBJ1-4|-
CASSLGWEKRGTTNEKLFF
TGTGCCAGCAGCTTGGGGTGGGAAAAAAGGGGCACAACTAATGAAAAACTGTTTTTT
>TRBV25-1|-|TRBJ2-2|-
CASSEKGVYTGELFF
TGTGCCAGCAGTGAGAAAGGGGTCTACACCGGGGAGCTGTTTTTT
>TRBV15|few|TRBJ2-2|-
CATSRDGYGELFF
TGTGCCACCAGCAGAGATGGGTACGGGGAGCTGTTTTTT
>TRBV4-1|-|TRBJ2-1|TRBD2
CASSQSGTSVNEQFF
TGCGCCAGCAGCCAATCCGGGACTAGCGTAAACGAGCAGTTCTTC
>TRBV21-1|-|TRBJ2-1|-
CASSKGSGTNHNEQFF
TGTGCCAGCAGCAAAGGGAGCGGGACCAACCACAATGAGCAGTTCTTC
>TRBV6-1|-|TRBJ2-7|-
CASSEAHEQYF
TGTGCCAGCAGTGAAGCCCACGAGCAGTACTTC
>TRBV6-5|-|TRBJ1-1|-
CAGKLGEATEAFF
TGTGCCGGCAAGTTAGGGGAAGCCACTGAAGCTTTCTTT
>TRBV5-1|-|TRBJ1-1|-
CASSLAFSGSGNTEAFF
TGCGCCAGCAGCTTGGCGTTCTCGGGAAGCGGAAACACTGAAGCTTTCTTT
>TRBV6-5|once|TRBJ2-7|TRBD2
CAVRLAETSYEQYF
TGTGCCGTTCGACTAGCGGAGACCTCCTACGAGCAGTACTTC
>TRBV7-8|-|TRBJ2-6|-
CASSDYRETPGANVLTF
TGTGCCAGCAGCGACTACAGGGAAACCCCTGGGGCCAACGTCCTGACTTTC